These 5 T cell receptor beta chains share one sample of origin, sequenced in a study of T-cell reconstitution after alpha-beta-depleted transplantation in children. Unique molecular identifiers were incorporated into the prepared TCRbeta library. TCRdb reanalysed the PCR reads using MiXCR and keeps one entry per CDR3 protein. Among hundreds of thousands of distinct CDR3 sequences, approximately 16% were seen once, and the ten largest hold approximately 1.1%. This specimen was PBMCs from the stem cell graft donor, taken from the stem cell graft. These receptor sequences come from a human donor who donated a stem cell graft to a child with acute myeloid leukemia.

The gene calls are TRBV12-3 or TRBV12-4 and TRBJ2-6, with a possible D match to TRBD1 (5 bases). The CDR3 sequence is 15 residues long. V was cut by 10 bases and J by 0 bases, with 13 bases left in between. In DNA form, the CDR3 reads TGTGCCATCCTGACAGTTAGCTCTGGGGCCAACGTCCTGACTTTC. Translation gives CAILTVSSGANVLTF.

The chain links TRBV30 to TRBJ1-5; D is undetermined. Germline CDR1 is GTSNPN and CDR2 is SVGIG (reference sequence). The CDR3 extends over 11 amino acids. The V end lost 2 bases, the J end lost 6 bases, and 5 bases lay between the germline ends. The CDR3 DNA reads as TGTGCCTGGAGTAAGGGTCAGCCCCAGCATTTT. Encoded protein: CAWSKGQPQHF.

This clonotype has ten or more counts. The chain links TRBV6-1 to TRBJ1-2; D is uncertain. V shed 5 bases and J shed 4 bases, with 14 bases lying between them. The germline CDR1 and CDR2 sequences are MNHNS and SASEGT. CDR3 size: 14 residues. CDR3 amino acids: CASSPFRKSYGYTF. CDR3 bases: TGTGCCAGCAGTCCGTTTAGGAAGTCCTATGGCTACACCTTC.

The J gene is TRBJ2-3, the V gene TRBV7-9; unclear D gene. From germline, CDR1 is SEHNR and CDR2 FQNEAQ (reference sequence). This CDR3 comprises 16 residues. V was trimmed by 1 base and J by 2 bases, leaving 13 bases between them. CDR3 nucleotides: TGTGCCAGCAGCTTAGAGCGAGGTTTGCCCACAGATACGCAGTATTTT. This encodes CASSLERGLPTDTQYF.

V is TRBV20-1 and J is TRBJ1-3; no definite D call. Germline V gene lookup returns CDR1 DFQATT and CDR2 SNEGSKA (reference sequence). The V and J ends lost 5 bases and 0 bases respectively, with 11 bases between them. This CDR3 has 14 residues. Written as DNA, the CDR3 is TGCAGTGCTGCTATCTACAACTCTGGAAACACCATATATTTT. Translation gives CSAAIYNSGNTIYF.